The TCR beta chain under discussion was sequenced for a study of identical twins. Points from the study as a whole: Insertions were fewer in abundant cord blood beta clonotypes, whereas memory repertoires showed none of this pattern.

V lost 5 bases and J 7 bases, leaving 18 bases between the germline ends. Germline CDR1 DFQATT, CDR2 SNEGSKA (reference sequence). This CDR3 is 14 amino acids long. TCRdb re-called the 5' RACE reads through MiXCR, storing one row per CDR3 protein. The profile shows approximately 410,000 distinct CDR3 sequences, around 20% of them singletons. On this clonotype itself: Its antigen is unknown.

The chain joins TRBV20-1 to TRBJ2-1; no reliable D call. The sequencing sample was made of naive T cells sorted from blood. The sequence was collected from a man aged 50 to 60 in good health. The CDR3 region has the DNA TGCAGTGCTTCACCGGGTCAAGCAGGTAATGAGCAGTTCTTC. It is translated as CSASPGQAGNEQFF.